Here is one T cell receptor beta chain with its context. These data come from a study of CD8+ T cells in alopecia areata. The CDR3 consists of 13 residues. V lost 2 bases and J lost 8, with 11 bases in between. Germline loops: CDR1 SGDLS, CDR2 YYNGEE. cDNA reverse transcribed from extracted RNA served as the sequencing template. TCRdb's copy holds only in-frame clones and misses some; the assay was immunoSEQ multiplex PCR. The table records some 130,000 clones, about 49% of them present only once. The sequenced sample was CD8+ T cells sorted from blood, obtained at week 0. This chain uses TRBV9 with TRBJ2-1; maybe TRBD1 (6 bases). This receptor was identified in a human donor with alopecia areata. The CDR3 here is CASSVLQGHEQFF. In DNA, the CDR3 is TGTGCCAGCAGCGTCTTACAGGGCCATGAGCAGTTCTTC.